These 5 T cell receptor beta chains originate from one sample sequenced in a study of regulatory T cells in long-lasting Graves disease. This sample's time point: persistent/refractory GD, antithyroid drugs over 5 years with positive TRAb. Generation of the TCR library employed RNA extracted from PBMCs. In building TCR beta libraries, iRepertoire HTBI primers were used together with Arm-PCR of CDR3 regions. From the multiplex PCR reads, TCRdb called clonotypes with MiXCR, one entry per CDR3 protein. The sample holds hundreds of thousands of distinct CDR3 sequences, around 30% seen once. Specimen: peripheral blood mononuclear cells (PBMCs), collected when the disease was refractory, from a patient treated with antithyroid drugs. The origin of the receptors is a female donor with Graves disease.

This clonotype was seen a handful of times. This rearrangement joins TRBV19 to TRBJ1-1; the D gene is possibly TRBD1 (5 bases). This CDR3 has 16 amino acids. Trimming left V 5 bases short and J 2 bases short, with 18 bases between. The germline V gene encodes CDR1 LNHDA and CDR2 SQIVND (reference sequence). CDR3 residues: CASSVTRGRSNTEAFF. CDR3 coding DNA: TGTGCCAGTAGTGTCACCCGGGGACGGAGTAACACTGAAGCTTTCTTT.

This clonotype has ten or more counts. The rearrangement links TRBV2 to TRBJ2-7; tentatively, D is TRBD1 (5 bases). Per germline, CDR1 SNHLY and CDR2 FYNNEI. This CDR3 is built from 13 residues. The ends were cut back, 6 bases at V and 2 bases at J, with 11 bases in the middle. CDR3 in amino acids: CASRLTVPYEQYF. CDR3 coding DNA: TGTGCCAGCAGATTGACAGTGCCCTACGAGCAGTACTTC. Combining the CDR3 with reference TRBV2 and TRBJ2-7 gives the whole variable domain EPEVTQTPSHQVTQMGQEVILRCVPISNHLYFYWYRQILGQKVEFLVSFYNNEISEKSEIFDDQFSVERPDGSNFTLKIRSTKLEDSAMYFCASRLTVPYEQYFGPGTRLTVT.

Many counts were recorded for this clonotype. The chain joins TRBV5-1 to TRBJ2-2, with D unclear. Germline CDR1 and CDR2: SGHRS and YFSETQ. The V gene lost 0 bases and the J gene lost 2 bases, with 8 bases spanning the gap. CDR3 length equals 15 residues. This CDR3 reads CASSLGPANTGELFF. The CDR3 DNA is TGCGCCAGCAGCTTGGGCCCAGCTAACACCGGGGAGCTGTTTTTT.

At least ten counts were recorded for this clonotype. The chain combines TRBV7-9 with TRBJ2-7; TRBD2 matches at 7 bases. V dropped 6 bases and J dropped 7; count of bases not matched to a gene: 6. The germline V gene has CDR1 SEHNR and CDR2 FQNEAQ (reference sequence). CDR3 length equals 12 residues. The CDR3 DNA is TGTGCCAGCAGTTTCCCCGGGGGGGAGCAGTACTTC. Protein sequence: CASSFPGGEQYF.

The V and J genes are TRBV7-3 and TRBJ2-2; D is possibly TRBD1 (5 bases). V lost 5 bases and J lost 5, with 15 bases in between. Germline assignment: CDR1 SGHTA and CDR2 FQGTGA. CDR3 size: 15 residues. Written as DNA, the CDR3 is TGTGCCAGCAGCCAGGGCCGGGCACTAACCGGGGAGCTGTTTTTT. This translates into CASSQGRALTGELFF. The whole variable domain, filled in from reference TRBV7-3 and TRBJ2-2, reads GAGVSQTPSNKVTEKGKYVELRCDPISGHTALYWYRQSLGQGPEFLIYFQGTGAADDSGLPNDRFFAVRPEGSVSTLKIQRTERGDSAVYLCASSQGRALTGELFFGEGSRLTVL.